The text below deals with one T cell receptor (beta chain). It lacks a known antigen. The sample holds no much larger clone one base away, and base qualities are not on file. The record originates from a study of cytomegalovirus exposure and HLA in healthy donors listed by TCRdb under 2017. With respect to the entire study: According to an earlier analysis of several hundred of the donors, about 180 million T cells yielded 120 million or so unique TCR beta sequences and approximately 300 Gb of sequence data. An early release covering 550 to 650 HLA-typed donors comprised about 310 gigabases of sequencing data and tens of millions of unique TCR sequences. The genetic ancestry cluster associated with self-reported Caucasian donors included 80% to 90% of the 300 to 400 genotyped donors. The study aimed to test whether signatures of past pathogen exposure could be identified by cataloging public T cell receptors. The study profiled the T cell repertoires of about 720 subjects by immunosequencing and related them to cytomegalovirus serostatus. Along with the roughly 700-subject first cohort, a separate validation cohort of over 90 different subjects was used. The study combined high-throughput TCR immunosequencing, statistical association of individual TCRs with disease status, and machine learning to predict cytomegalovirus infection status. A later analysis re-analyzed previously published TCR beta repertoires from roughly 600 donors and added high-resolution HLA genotyping to study TCR occurrence patterns. The later analysis used no new phenotypic data to find candidate immune exposures, relying instead on TCR beta sequences and their occurrence across donors. In an earlier analysis of a few hundred of the donors, high-throughput TCR beta sequencing was used to judge whether each TCR beta V gene segment behaved as functional or pseudogenic. Alongside the repertoire data, information on donor age, sex, ethnicity and CMV serostatus was compiled. A later genetic analysis took genome-wide SNP genotypes for about 65% of the 666 donors and used that subset as a discovery cohort. All discovery cohort repertoires had been generated using a single sequencing platform. Class I and class II HLA loci were covered by the typing at four-digit resolution. The number of donors typed differed by locus, with about 620-630 for A, B, C, DRB1 and DQB1, around 500 for DQA1, 600 to 610 for DPA1, and around 430 for DPB1. Roughly 5 DR-DQ haplotypes were handled as single units for association and clustering because linkage in the cohort was strong. On average, roughly 250,000 unique TCR beta nucleotide sequences were sequenced per donor among 398 genotyped donors of the cohort, with approximately 18% of those sequences being non-productive. Overall results and qualifications from the work: Most TCR sequences were observed very rarely across donors, whereas some public TCRs were present in many individuals. In a later genetic analysis, a missense DCLRE1C variant was associated with V-gene and J-gene trimming of TCR beta chains, and the association was replicated in an independent cohort. Several of the top co-occurrence clusters appeared to be linked to parvovirus B19, influenza, CMV and Epstein-Barr virus, according to a later analysis. A further reported finding was that TCR beta sequences accurately predicted the HLA-A and HLA-B alleles for most subjects in the first cohort. When HLA alleles, especially DR and DQ, strongly co-occurred, attributing TCR associations to individual alleles was difficult. Correlated functional status among segregating V segments might be attributable to linkage disequilibrium, but an unknown experimental factor could not be ruled out. Because counts were too low, under 20 rarely observed V segments, including chromosome 9 orphons, were left out of the earlier analysis of roughly 600 of the donors. Cytomegalovirus status was reported to be diagnosed by the classifier with high specificity and sensitivity in both the original and validation cohorts. In a later analysis, the rate of TCR association differed among HLA loci, with DRB1 alleles having the most associated TCRs and HLA-C alleles having the fewest. It was suggested by the authors that the approach could potentially be generalized to other disease states and immunological phenotypes. In an earlier analysis of about 600 of the donors, most TCR beta V segments appeared in productive rearrangements about 87% or about 30% of the time, broadly matching IMGT annotations. Sequencing depth was assumed to be roughly uniform across donors in the presence/absence analyses, though that assumption may not hold. HLA typing was unavailable for some donors at each locus, so association tests used only the typed subset. In a later analysis, some 17,000 TCR beta sequences were associated with specific HLA alleles at a false discovery rate of 0.05. Most CMV-associated TCR beta chains appeared to be HLA-restricted in a later analysis, and the HLA associations seemed to be driven largely by CMV exposure. In a later genetic analysis, fewer N-insertions in productive TCRs were reported among donors in an Asian-associated ancestry cluster than the roughly 700-donor mean. Some IMGT-functional V segments, including TRBV6-2 and TRBV6-3, could not be distinguished by the 87-base-pair reads and were therefore excluded. A cluster of highly shared sequence variants was judged likely to represent a technical artifact of the sequencing pipeline. The only immune exposure information available for the cohort was CMV serostatus. In a later analysis, HLA-associated TCR beta chains were found to be more clonally expanded and to have lower generation probabilities than equally common non-associated chains. A total of roughly 160 TCR beta chains were listed by the study as associated with cytomegalovirus. In vitro tests confirmed that a few of the cytomegalovirus-associated TCR beta chains recognize cytomegalovirus antigens. Only TCR beta chains were sequenced in this cohort, and the absence of alpha or paired-chain data limited detectable features.

V gives up 4 bases and J gives up 6 bases, and the segment between their germline ends measures 11 bases. The CDR3 covers 13 residues, taking in both the cysteine and the phenylalanine. The kept DNA is CDR3 alone, 39 bases in frame from the first base. CDR1 and CDR2 (SGHRS, YFSETQ) derive from the germline V gene. Receptors were amplified or captured by the immunoSEQ multiplex PCR assay. The multiplex PCR relied on a mix of 60 forward primers for TCR Vbeta segments and 13 reverse primers for TCR Jbeta segments. A multiplex PCR assay on genomic DNA amplified the CDR3 region of rearranged TCR beta genes. Amplified TCR beta libraries were sequenced as 87-base-pair reads on the Illumina HiSeq System. Processing in the source paper ran as follows. A later analysis tallied roughly 76 million unique TCR beta chains across the 666 repertoires, and around 12 million of those chains were shared by two or more donors. A nearest-neighbor algorithm error-corrected the raw reads and collapsed the reads into unique sequences, merging closely related sequences to remove PCR and sequencing errors. To assign V, D and J gene segments, CDR3 sequences were aligned to IMGT reference sequences. For a sequence to be retained, at least a six-nucleotide match to both a V gene segment and a J gene segment was required. Rearrangements were called productive when the CDR3 lacked stop codons and stayed in frame with V and J; all others were non-productive. Following IMGT convention, CDR3 was defined as the stretch from the second conserved V-encoded cysteine up to the conserved J-encoded phenylalanine. The earlier analysis of 550 to 650 of the donors excluded any sequence lacking an unambiguous match to a single V gene segment. An earlier analysis of several hundred of the donors called V segments functional above 56.7% productive rearrangements and segregating when the between-donor standard deviation exceeded 5%. A statistical classification framework was developed to diagnose cytomegalovirus status using the catalog of TCR beta chain sequences. A later analysis assigned V and J genes by comparing TCR nucleotide sequences with IMGT/GENE-DB human TR gene sequences. Using the TCRdist pipeline, a later analysis assigned CDR3 sequences along with most-parsimonious VDJ recombination scenarios. In a later analysis, each TCR beta chain was defined by its CDR3 amino acid sequence together with its V-gene family, and reads without a unique V-gene family were excluded. A later analysis removed 592 highly shared, low-generation-probability nucleotide sequences to deal with suspected cross-contamination and a sequencing artifact. A later analysis calculated a clonal expansion index for each public chain from normalized within-repertoire ranks of inferred template counts. Generation probabilities in a later analysis came from a VDJ recombination model fitted to out-of-frame rearrangements, and those results were checked against IGoR. In a later analysis, hypergeometric tests were used to score TCR-TCR, TCR-HLA and TCR-CMV co-occurrence, with a repertoire-size bias correction applied to TCR pairs. In a later analysis, false discovery rates were estimated by permuting HLA or CMV assignments 20 times. In a later analysis, co-occurring TCRs were grouped using DBSCAN, and TCRdist sequence similarity was added for clustering within HLA-allele-positive subsets. Repertoires with fewer than 30,000 or more than 120,000 public chains, plus five repertoires with anomalous nucleotide sharing, were excluded from co-occurrence clustering. Entries here come from immuneACCESS through TCRdb and include only in-frame sequences with V and J called. Some clones fail to appear in such tables; in the studies checked, an unresolved V gene covers under half of the shortfall, and the cause of the remainder is unknown. The V and J calls and clone size were taken over from that table, and D and trimming were inferred from the DNA. This sample is represented by roughly 110,000 clones; 71% of them were singletons. Of the sample, approximately 2.8% is held by the ten largest clones.

The cohort was made up of 500 to 850 healthy bone marrow donors. At the time of sampling, all cohort members were nominally healthy, though unrecorded immune exposures were likely present. The donor was CMV seronegative and belonged to the group of around 350 seronegative cohort members. A peripheral blood sample was provided by each donor, and peripheral blood mononuclear cells were used for TCR beta sequencing. Genomic DNA extraction from the blood cell samples was performed with the Qiagen DNeasy Blood Extraction Kit. The chain is encoded by TRBV5-1 joined to TRBJ1-5; 6 matching bases give a weak D call of TRBD1. Sequencing used PBMCs. This clonotype originated in a female donor in good health and CMV-seronegative. The bases read TGCGCCAGCAGCAGGGACAAGGGTCAGCCCCAGCATTTT. Translation gives CASSRDKGQPQHF.